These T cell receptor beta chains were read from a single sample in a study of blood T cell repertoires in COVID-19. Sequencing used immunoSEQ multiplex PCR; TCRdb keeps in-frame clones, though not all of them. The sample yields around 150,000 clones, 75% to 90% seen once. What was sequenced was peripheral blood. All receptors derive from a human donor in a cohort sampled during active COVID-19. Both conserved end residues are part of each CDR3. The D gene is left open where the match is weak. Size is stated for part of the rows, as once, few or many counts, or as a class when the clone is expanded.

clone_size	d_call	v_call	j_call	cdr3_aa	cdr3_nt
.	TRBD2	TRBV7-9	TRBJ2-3	CASSTRRLAGGRTDTQYF	TGTGCCAGCAGCACACGAAGACTAGCGGGGGGCCGCACAGATACGCAGTATTTT
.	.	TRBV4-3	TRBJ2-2	CASRATHTLTGNTGELFF	TGCGCCAGCAGGGCAACCCACACCCTTACAGGGAACACCGGGGAGCTGTTTTTT
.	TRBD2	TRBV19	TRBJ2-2	CASSIDGLAGHTGELFF	TGTGCCAGTAGTATAGATGGTCTAGCGGGCCACACCGGGGAGCTGTTTTTT
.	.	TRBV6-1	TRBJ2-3	CASSGIIGGDTDTQYF	TGTGCCAGCAGTGGAATTATAGGGGGGGACACAGATACGCAGTATTTT
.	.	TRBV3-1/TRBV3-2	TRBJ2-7	CASSQDIQGDEQYF	TGTGCCAGCAGCCAAGATATACAGGGAGACGAGCAGTACTTC
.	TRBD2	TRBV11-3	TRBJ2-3	CASSFGTSGSTDTQYF	TGTGCCAGCAGCTTCGGGACTAGCGGGAGCACAGATACGCAGTATTTT
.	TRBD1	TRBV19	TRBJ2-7	CASSLTGAEQYF	TGTGCCAGTAGCCTGACAGGGGCCGAGCAGTACTTC
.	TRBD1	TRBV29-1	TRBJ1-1	CSVDSGQGMNTEAFF	TGCAGCGTTGATTCGGGACAGGGGATGAACACTGAAGCTTTCTTT
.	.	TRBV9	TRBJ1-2	CASSAGNPNGYGYTF	TGTGCCAGCAGCGCGGGTAATCCCAACGGCTATGGCTACACCTTC
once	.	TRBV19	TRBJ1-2	CASRRPGASSYGYTF	TGTGCCAGTCGCCGACCCGGAGCTTCGTCCTATGGCTACACCTTC
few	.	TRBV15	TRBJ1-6	CATRADYNSPLHF	TGTGCCACCAGAGCGGACTATAATTCACCCCTCCACTTT
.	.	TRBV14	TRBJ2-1	CASSQASLINEQFF	TGTGCCAGCAGCCAGGCCAGTCTCATCAATGAGCAGTTCTTC
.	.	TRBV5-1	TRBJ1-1	CASRSGNTEAFF	TGCGCCAGCAGGTCGGGGAACACTGAAGCTTTCTTT
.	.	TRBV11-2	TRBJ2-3	CASSLDRSTDTQYF	TGTGCCAGCAGCTTAGATCGGAGCACAGATACGCAGTATTTT
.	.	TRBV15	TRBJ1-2	CATSRDRGNGYTF	TGTGCCACCAGCAGAGATCGGGGTAATGGCTACACCTTC
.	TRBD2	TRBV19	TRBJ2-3	CASSPDSGRATDTQYF	TGTGCCAGTAGTCCCGATAGCGGGAGGGCCACGGATACGCAGTATTTT
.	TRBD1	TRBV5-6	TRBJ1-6	CASSLGPGTGGTPLHF	TGTGCCAGCAGCTTGGGACCCGGGACAGGGGGCACACCCCTCCACTTT
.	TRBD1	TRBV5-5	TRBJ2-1	CASSLDRGYYNEQFF	TGTGCCAGCAGCTTGGACAGGGGGTATTACAATGAGCAGTTCTTC
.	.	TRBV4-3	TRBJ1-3	CASSQDWRPRGAGNTIYF	TGCGCCAGCAGCCAAGATTGGAGGCCCCGGGGGGCTGGAAACACCATATATTTT
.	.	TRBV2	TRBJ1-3	CAMAAKIGGNTIYF	TGTGCCATGGCAGCGAAAATTGGAGGAAACACCATATATTTT
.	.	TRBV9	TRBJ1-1	CASSVTQGLSEAFF	TGTGCCAGCAGCGTAACGCAGGGCTTATCTGAAGCTTTCTTT
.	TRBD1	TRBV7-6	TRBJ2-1	CASSLPGQGGNEQFF	TGTGCCAGCAGCCTTCCGGGACAGGGGGGCAATGAGCAGTTCTTC
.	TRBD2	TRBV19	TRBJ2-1	CASSQLAGYNEQFF	TGTGCCAGTAGTCAGCTAGCGGGGTACAATGAGCAGTTCTTC
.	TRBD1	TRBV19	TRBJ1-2	CASSSIQGSYGYTF	TGTGCCAGTAGTAGCATACAGGGGTCCTATGGCTACACCTTC
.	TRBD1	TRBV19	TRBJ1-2	CASSLDRGHGYTF	TGTGCCAGTAGCCTCGACAGGGGGCATGGCTACACCTTC
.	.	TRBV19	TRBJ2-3	CASIKPGTDTQYF	TGTGCCAGTATTAAGCCAGGGACAGATACGCAGTATTTT
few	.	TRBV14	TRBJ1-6	CASSRAGFNSPLHF	TGTGCCAGCAGCCGAGCGGGGTTCAATTCACCCCTCCACTTT
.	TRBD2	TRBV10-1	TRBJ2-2	CASSGTSGSLSGELFF	TGCGCCAGCAGTGGGACTAGCGGGAGTTTGTCCGGGGAGCTGTTTTTT
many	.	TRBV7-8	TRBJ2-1	CASSLFQRSSSYNEQFF	TGTGCCAGCAGCTTATTTCAGCGTTCGAGCTCCTACAATGAGCAGTTCTTC
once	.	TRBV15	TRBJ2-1	CATQEGGSSYNEQFF	TGTGCCACCCAGGAAGGGGGAAGCTCCTACAATGAGCAGTTCTTC
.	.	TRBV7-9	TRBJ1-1	CASSLVGGYTEAFF	TGTGCCAGCAGCTTAGTCGGAGGATACACTGAAGCTTTCTTT
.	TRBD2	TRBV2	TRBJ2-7	CASSGSSGRVYEQYF	TGTGCCAGCAGTGGCTCGAGCGGGAGGGTCTACGAGCAGTACTTC
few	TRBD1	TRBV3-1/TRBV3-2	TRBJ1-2	CASSQVGQGSGYTF	TGTGCCAGCAGCCAAGTGGGACAGGGTTCGGGGTACACCTTC
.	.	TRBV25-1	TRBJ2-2	CASSEYGNTGELFF	TGTGCCAGCAGTGAATACGGGAACACCGGGGAGCTGTTTTTT
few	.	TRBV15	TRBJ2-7	CATSREDGKAEQYF	TGTGCCACCAGCAGAGAGGACGGGAAAGCCGAGCAGTACTTC
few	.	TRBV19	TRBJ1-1	CASNTPAGAFF	TGTGCCAGTAACACCCCGGCGGGGGCTTTCTTT
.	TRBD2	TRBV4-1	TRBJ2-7	CASSQAFRDYGEQYF	TGCGCCAGCAGCCAGGCGTTCCGGGACTACGGCGAGCAGTACTTC
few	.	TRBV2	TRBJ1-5	CASSEDYGSNQPQHF	TGTGCCAGCAGTGAAGATTACGGTAGCAATCAGCCCCAGCATTTT
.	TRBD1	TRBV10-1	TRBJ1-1	CASSLGTVNTEAFF	TGCGCCAGCAGCCTTGGGACAGTGAACACTGAAGCTTTCTTT
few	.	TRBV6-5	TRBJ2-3	CASSGTSDTQYF	TGTGCCAGCAGCGGGACTTCAGATACGCAGTATTTT
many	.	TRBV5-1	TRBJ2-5	CASSLSGSETQYF	TGCGCCAGCAGCTTAAGCGGTTCTGAGACCCAGTACTTC
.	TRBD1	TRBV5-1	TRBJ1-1	CASSSQGQGGTEAFF	TGCGCCAGCAGCTCGCAAGGACAGGGAGGCACTGAAGCTTTCTTT
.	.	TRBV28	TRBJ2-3	CASSSTRGGTDTQYF	TGTGCCAGCAGTTCAACCCGGGGAGGAACAGATACGCAGTATTTT
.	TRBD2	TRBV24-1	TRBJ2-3	CATSDSRGTSGGPNTQYF	TGTGCCACCAGTGATTCGAGAGGGACTAGCGGGGGTCCCAATACGCAGTATTTT
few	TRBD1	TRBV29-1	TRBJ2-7	CSAESGTGGYEQYF	TGCAGCGCTGAAAGCGGGACAGGGGGGTACGAGCAGTACTTC
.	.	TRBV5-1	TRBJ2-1	CASSLEGLTRNNEQFF	TGCGCCAGCAGCTTGGAAGGGCTCACTAGGAACAATGAGCAGTTCTTC
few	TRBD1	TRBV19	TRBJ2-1	CASRLDRGNYNEQFF	TGTGCCAGTAGATTGGACAGGGGGAACTACAATGAGCAGTTCTTC
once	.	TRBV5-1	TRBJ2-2	CASSLDTGPGELFF	TGCGCCAGCAGCTTGGATACAGGGCCCGGGGAGCTGTTTTTT
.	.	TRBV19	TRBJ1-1	CASSFWRGNTEAFF	TGTGCCAGTAGTTTCTGGCGCGGGAACACTGAAGCTTTCTTT
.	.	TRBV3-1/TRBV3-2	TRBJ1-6	CASSPRQANSPLHF	TGTGCCAGCAGCCCAAGGCAGGCAAATTCACCCCTCCACTTT
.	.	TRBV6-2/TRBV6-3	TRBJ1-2	CASSYKRVSNYGYTF	TGTGCCAGCAGTTACAAGCGGGTCTCGAACTATGGCTACACCTTC
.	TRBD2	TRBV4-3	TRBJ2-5	CASSQERLGSGMYQETQYF	TGCGCCAGCAGCCAAGAGAGGTTGGGTAGCGGGATGTACCAAGAGACCCAGTACTTC
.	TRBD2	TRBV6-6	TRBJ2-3	CASSPRTSGRVKDTQYF	TGTGCCAGCAGTCCTAGGACTAGCGGGAGAGTTAAAGATACGCAGTATTTT